The sequence of this TCR beta chain was determined in a study of persistence of HIV-infected CD4 T cells. Study-wide background: Isolated cells were CMV- and HIV-1 Gag-responding CD4+ T cells. Donors had been on suppressive ART for a median of 8 years. Two participants gave one leukapheresis sample; others gave up to roughly 180 mL blood repeatedly.

To note about this clone: Its cognate antigen is unknown.

The immunoSEQ assay was version 4, run in survey mode. Only in-frame clones appear in the TCRdb table, and some are missing; sequencing was by immunoSEQ multiplex PCR. The table has roughly 60,000 clones, just under 75% seen once; the top ten hold under 2%. Study-level findings and limits: TCRbeta richness was lower in CMV- and Gag-responding cells than in anti-CD3/anti-CD28-responding cells.

The stimulus was an HIV-1 Gag 15-mer peptide pool, 0.9 to 1 ug/peptide/mL. Sorted nonresponding memory CD4+ T cells were CD40L-negative, CD69-negative, CD45RO-high. The receptor was isolated from an adult man with HIV who was CMV-seropositive. Sequenced here: CD4+ T cells sorted from PBMCs after roughly 18-hour stimulation, sampled from a patient who received antiretroviral therapy.

CDR3 in amino acids: CAINYDRDYEQYF. The CDR3 region has the DNA TGTGCCATCAATTACGACAGGGACTACGAGCAGTACTTC. This sequence joins TRBV10-3 and TRBJ2-7; 7 bases fit TRBD1. The CDR3 runs 13 residues. CDR1 ENHRY and CDR2 SYGVKD come from the germline V gene. With 7 bases clipped from V and 3 bases from J, the junction kept 6 bases outside the gene matches.